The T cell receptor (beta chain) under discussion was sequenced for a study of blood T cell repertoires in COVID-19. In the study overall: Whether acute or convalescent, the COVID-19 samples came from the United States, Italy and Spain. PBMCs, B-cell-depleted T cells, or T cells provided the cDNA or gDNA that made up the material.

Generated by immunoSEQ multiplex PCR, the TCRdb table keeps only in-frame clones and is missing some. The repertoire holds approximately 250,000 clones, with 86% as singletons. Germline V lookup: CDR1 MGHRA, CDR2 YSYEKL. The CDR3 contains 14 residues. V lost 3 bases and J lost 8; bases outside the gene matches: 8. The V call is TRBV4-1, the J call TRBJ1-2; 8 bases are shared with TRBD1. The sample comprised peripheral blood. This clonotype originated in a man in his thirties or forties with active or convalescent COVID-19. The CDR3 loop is CASSQDRAPSGYTF. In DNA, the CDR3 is TGCGCCAGCAGCCAGGACAGGGCCCCTTCGGGCTACACCTTC.